Following are 20 T cell receptor beta chains from one sample sequenced in a study of CD8 T cells in Susac syndrome. The RNA input was about 0.5 to 1 ug, and it was reverse transcribed with random hexamers. TCRdb used MiXCR to reprocess the immunoSEQ multiplex PCR reads, holding one entry per CDR3 protein. The data hold roughly 150,000 distinct CDR3 sequences, with roughly 95% observed a single time. Sequenced sample: CD4+ T cells from PBMCs. Receptors originate from a human donor with Susac syndrome.

This clonotype was seen once. The J gene is TRBJ2-1, the V gene TRBV7-2; 8 bases map to TRBD1. The CDR3 runs to 15 residues. From germline, CDR1 is SGHTA and CDR2 FQGNSA. V gave up 8 bases and J gave up 6 bases; unmatched junction bases: 12. The CDR3 here is CASVNSGGAGNEQFF. CDR3 in DNA: TGTGCCAGCGTGAACTCAGGGGGCGCGGGCAATGAGCAGTTCTTC.

The chain employs TRBV5-1 and TRBJ2-3; D unresolved. The ends were cut back, 6 bases at V and 2 bases at J, with 13 bases in the middle. The CDR3 covers 14 residues. The V gene's germline CDR1 is SGHRS and CDR2 YFSETQ. CDR3 DNA sequence: TGCGCCAGCAAGTCAGGCCGCCCCACAGATACGCAGTATTTT. Translation: CASKSGRPTDTQYF.

The chain uses TRBV12-3 or TRBV12-4 and TRBJ2-4; D perhaps matches TRBD2 (5 bases). The CDR3 is 16 residues long. V was clipped by 3 bases and J by 5 bases, with 17 bases between them. The chain's CDR3 is CASSFGLTPGQNIQYF. CDR3 in DNA: TGTGCCAGCAGTTTCGGACTCACGCCGGGCCAAAACATTCAGTACTTC.

The chain links TRBV15 to TRBJ1-2; D not resolved. CDR3 length: 12 residues. V gave up 3 bases and J gave up 5 bases, with 7 bases separating them. From germline, CDR1 is LNHNV and CDR2 YYDKDF (reference sequence). CDR3 residues: CATSREEYGYTF. In nucleotides, the CDR3 is TGTGCCACCAGCAGGGAGGAGTATGGCTACACCTTC.

The chain carries TRBV6-5 and TRBJ2-5; TRBD2 aligns across 9 bases. Germline lookup yields CDR1 MNHEY and CDR2 SVGAGI. The CDR3 has 14 amino acids. The V segment lost 2 bases and the J segment 4 bases; nucleotides outside the gene matches: 2. The chain's CDR3 is CASSYVGLAETQYF. CDR3 nucleotide sequence: TGTGCCAGCAGTTACGTGGGACTAGCAGAGACCCAGTACTTC.

V gene TRBV12-3 or TRBV12-4 combines with J gene TRBJ1-6; D might be TRBD1 (6 bases). The CDR3 is 14 residues long. V shed 5 bases and J shed 7 bases, with 12 bases lying between them. The CDR3 here is CASSTGSGNSPLHF. CDR3 in DNA: TGTGCCAGCAGTACAGGGTCGGGGAATTCACCCCTCCACTTT.

V usage is TRBV9 and J usage is TRBJ1-1; D ambiguous. The germline V and J ends were trimmed by 1 base and 1 base, with 11 bases remaining between them. The CDR3 spans 15 residues. The germline gives CDR1 SGDLS, CDR2 YYNGEE. CDR3 region: CASSVSSGENTEAFF. The CDR3 region has the DNA TGTGCCAGCAGCGTATCTTCTGGAGAGAACACTGAAGCTTTCTTT.

The rearrangement links TRBV5-1 to TRBJ2-7; 7 bases fit TRBD1. The CDR3 has 13 amino acids. Germline V gene data show CDR1 as SGHRS and CDR2 as YFSETQ. Germline trimming cut 4 bases from V and 5 bases from J; bases unmatched to any gene: 6. The CDR3 DNA follows: TGCGCCAGCAGCGTGGACAGGCCCGACGAGCAGTACTTC. Residues: CASSVDRPDEQYF.

The V and J genes are TRBV25-1 and TRBJ1-2; D remains unclear. V lost 8 bases to trimming and J lost 8 bases, with 18 bases between them. Germline CDR1 MGHDK, CDR2 SYGVNS. This CDR3 is 13 amino acids long. The CDR3 loop is CASRRWELGGYTF. CDR3 sequence (DNA): TGTGCCAGCCGCCGCTGGGAACTCGGCGGCTACACCTTC.

The chain employs TRBV9 and TRBJ1-1, with TRBD1 identical over 10 bases. Germline V gene sequence: CDR1 SGDLS, CDR2 YYNGEE. The V gene end was trimmed by 0 bases and the J gene end by 5 bases; junction bases not matched to a gene: 4. This CDR3 is built from 15 residues. As DNA, the CDR3 is TGTGCCAGCAGCGTAGAGGGACAGGGGTTTACTGAAGCTTTCTTT. As protein: CASSVEGQGFTEAFF.

The rearrangement joins TRBV5-4 to TRBJ2-7; possibly TRBD1 for D (6 bases). The germline V gene encodes CDR1 SGHNT and CDR2 YYREEE (reference sequence). The CDR3 is 13 amino acids. Trimming left V 0 bases short and J 5 bases short, with 9 bases between. The CDR3, as DNA: TGTGCCAGCAGCTTGGACAGGGTAGACGAGCAGTACTTC. Protein product: CASSLDRVDEQYF.

V is TRBV10-3 and J is TRBJ2-5, with TRBD2 matching 8 bases. The CDR3 covers 12 residues. V lost 7 bases to trimming and J lost 7 bases; unmatched junction nucleotides: 5. CDR1 is ENHRY and CDR2 is SYGVKD in the germline V gene. The CDR3 region has the DNA TGTGCCATCAATGACGGGGGGGGGACCCAGTACTTC. This encodes CAINDGGGTQYF.

The chain combines TRBV25-1 with TRBJ1-1, with 7 bases identical to TRBD1. J lost 8 bases, V lost 6 bases, and 9 bases had no gene match. The germline CDR1 and CDR2 sequences are MGHDK and SYGVNS. There are 13 residues in the CDR3. In nucleotides, the CDR3 is TGTGCCAGCAGCCCCAGGAAGGGGGCGGAAGCTTTCTTT. Translating gives CASSPRKGAEAFF.

J is TRBJ2-2 and V is TRBV4-1; the D is unclear. Trimming stripped 4 bases from V and 6 bases from J, with 9 bases between. The CDR3 runs to 13 residues. Germline CDR1 is MGHRA and CDR2 is YSYEKL. The CDR3 DNA reads as TGCGCCAGCAGCCCTCGTTGGGCCGGGGAGCTGTTTTTT. This translates into CASSPRWAGELFF.

The V gene is TRBV5-6, the J gene TRBJ1-2, with TRBD1 identical over 12 bases. Germline assignment: CDR1 SGHDT and CDR2 YYEEEE. V gave up 6 bases and J gave up 8 bases; unmatched junction bases: 2. The length of the CDR3 is 12 residues. Written as DNA, the CDR3 is TGTGCCAGCATCGGGACAGGGGGCGGCTACACCTTC. Encoded protein: CASIGTGGGYTF.

This chain connects TRBV5-1 to TRBJ1-1; D gene ambiguous. CDR3 length equals 15 residues. The V end lost 0 bases, the J end lost 1 base, and 10 bases lay between the germline ends. Germline CDR1 reads SGHRS; CDR2 reads YFSETQ. CDR3 nucleotide sequence: TGCGCCAGCAGCTTGGGAGATCCGCGGAACACTGAAGCTTTCTTT. Translation gives CASSLGDPRNTEAFF. Together with reference TRBV5-1 and TRBJ1-1, the CDR3 gives the full variable domain: KAGVTQTPRYLIKTRGQQVTLSCSPISGHRSVSWYQQTPGQGLQFLFEYFSETQRNKGNFPGRFSGRQFSNSRSEMNVSTLELGDSALYLCASSLGDPRNTEAFFGQGTRLTVV.

V usage is TRBV4-1 and J usage is TRBJ1-1, with D possibly matching TRBD1 (6 bases). The CDR3 spans 15 residues. V lost 5 bases to trimming and J lost 0 bases, with 13 bases between them. From germline, CDR1 is MGHRA and CDR2 YSYEKL. CDR3 sequence reads: CASSGRGGVNTEAFF. DNA for the CDR3: TGCGCCAGCAGCGGAAGGGGGGGGGTGAACACTGAAGCTTTCTTT.

The rearrangement uses TRBV24-1 and TRBJ2-6; no definite D call. This CDR3 has 16 amino acids. Germline V gene lookup returns CDR1 KGHDR and CDR2 SFDVKD. V was shortened by 4 bases and J by 1 base, with 10 bases between the two germline ends. The CDR3, as DNA: TGTGCCACCAGTGAATCTGGCCCATCTGGGGCCAACGTCCTGACTTTC. This translates into CATSESGPSGANVLTF.

V gene TRBV29-1 combines with J gene TRBJ1-1; TRBD1 agrees at 9 bases. The germline V gene encodes CDR1 SQVTM and CDR2 ANQGSEA. V gave up 6 bases and J gave up 4 bases; unmatched junction bases: 6. This CDR3 is 13 amino acids long. CDR3 in amino acids: CSVRTGDFTEAFF. Here the CDR3 DNA reads TGCAGCGTCCGGACAGGGGACTTCACTGAAGCTTTCTTT.

V is TRBV2 and J is TRBJ2-1; D unclear. This CDR3 contains 12 residues. V dropped 6 bases and J dropped 8 bases, with 11 bases sitting between them. CDR1 is SNHLY, CDR2 FYNNEI, per germline. The CDR3 region has the DNA TGTGCCAGCAGCCGGACCGCGCATGAGCAGTTCTTC. Its translation is CASSRTAHEQFF.